This is a list of T cell receptor beta chains from one sample in a study of blood T cell repertoires in COVID-19. Profiling relied on immunoSEQ multiplex PCR, and the TCRdb table lists in-frame clones only, not all of them. The sample has under 20,000 clones; 87% are singletons. The specimen was peripheral blood. The origin of the receptors is a human donor in a cohort sampled during active COVID-19. Each CDR3 is given with its conserved first and last residue. Each record gives: J gene, clone size, D gene, V gene, CDR3 protein, CDR3 DNA. A D gene is named only where the DNA matches it firmly. Size tells how often a clone was seen (once, few, many) or the class of an expanded clone, and some rows leave it out.

>TRBJ2-1|NA|TRBD1|TRBV3-1/TRBV3-2
CASSHPTGLNEQFF
TGTGCCAGCAGCCATCCGACAGGGTTGAATGAGCAGTTCTTC
>TRBJ2-2|NA|NA|TRBV7-9
CASSLRMSGPNTGELFF
TGTGCCAGCAGCTTAAGAATGAGCGGGCCGAACACCGGGGAGCTGTTTTTT
>TRBJ2-5|NA|NA|TRBV29-1
CSVGQGSQETQYF
TGCAGCGTTGGGCAGGGATCTCAAGAGACCCAGTACTTC
>TRBJ2-2|NA|NA|TRBV18
CASSPFREAGELFF
TGTGCCAGCTCACCATTCAGGGAGGCCGGGGAGCTGTTTTTT
>TRBJ1-3|NA|NA|TRBV27
CATIGTGQGSGNTIYF
TGTGCCACCATTGGAACAGGGCAAGGCTCTGGAAACACCATATATTTT
>TRBJ1-6|NA|TRBD1|TRBV9
CASSAGDREGSPLHF
TGTGCCAGCAGCGCCGGGGACAGGGAAGGGTCACCCCTCCACTTT
>TRBJ2-7|few|TRBD1|TRBV27
CASSLAPALNRTGAEQYF
TGTGCCAGCAGTTTGGCCCCCGCTCTCAACCGTACAGGGGCCGAGCAGTACTTC
>TRBJ2-2|NA|NA|TRBV5-5
CASSLGENTGELFF
TGTGCCAGCAGCTTGGGAGAGAACACCGGGGAGCTGTTTTTT
>TRBJ2-3|once|TRBD2|TRBV3-1/TRBV3-2
CASSQGLAGHRRTDTQYF
TGTGCCAGCAGCCAAGGACTAGCGGGACACCGAAGGACAGATACGCAGTATTTT
>TRBJ2-2|NA|TRBD2|TRBV7-2
CASSLVTSPGELFF
TGTGCCAGCAGCTTAGTGACTAGCCCCGGGGAGCTGTTTTTT
>TRBJ1-2|NA|NA|TRBV25-1
CASSESVSIYGYTF
TGTGCCAGCAGTGAATCGGTCTCTATCTATGGCTACACCTTC
>TRBJ1-2|NA|NA|TRBV3-1/TRBV3-2
CASSQEWGDGYTF
TGTGCCAGCAGCCAAGAGTGGGGAGATGGCTACACCTTC
>TRBJ2-4|NA|TRBD2|TRBV5-4
CASSFHGAGGNIQYF
TGTGCCAGCAGCTTTCACGGAGCGGGAGGAAACATTCAGTACTTC
>TRBJ1-1|NA|NA|TRBV29-1
CSVSHLGGNEAFF
TGCAGCGTCTCTCACCTGGGGGGTAATGAAGCTTTCTTT
>TRBJ2-7|NA|NA|TRBV9
CASSPPTPYEQYF
TGTGCCAGCAGCCCGCCGACTCCTTACGAGCAGTACTTC
>TRBJ1-5|NA|TRBD1|TRBV19
CASQGASTQHF
TGTGCCAGTCAGGGGGCTTCGACCCAGCATTTT
>TRBJ2-2|NA|TRBD1|TRBV9
CASSYTGTGNTGELFF
TGTGCCAGCAGCTACACCGGGACAGGGAACACCGGGGAGCTGTTTTTT
>TRBJ2-2|NA|NA|TRBV5-1
CASSFGGINTGELFF
TGCGCCAGCAGCTTCGGGGGTATAAACACCGGGGAGCTGTTTTTT
>TRBJ2-2|NA|TRBD1|TRBV28
CASRMNRGRTGELFF
TGTGCCAGCCGAATGAACAGGGGGAGGACCGGGGAGCTGTTTTTT
>TRBJ2-3|NA|NA|TRBV6-5
CASGLLSTDTQYF
TGTGCCAGCGGGCTTCTTAGCACAGATACGCAGTATTTT
>TRBJ2-5|NA|NA|TRBV7-7
CASSLLGGQPGGETQYF
TGTGCTAGCAGCTTGCTGGGGGGACAGCCTGGTGGGGAGACCCAGTACTTC
>TRBJ2-4|NA|TRBD1|TRBV7-2
CASSDRDRRLKNIQYF
TGTGCCAGCAGCGACCGGGACAGACGGTTGAAAAACATTCAGTACTTC
>TRBJ2-3|NA|TRBD2|TRBV6-2/TRBV6-3
CASSYRGLATSTDTQYF
TGTGCCAGCAGTTATCGAGGACTAGCAACTAGCACAGATACGCAGTATTTT
>TRBJ2-6|NA|NA|TRBV3-1/TRBV3-2
CASSQDALGAGANVLTF
TGTGCCAGCAGCCAAGACGCGCTAGGGGCTGGGGCCAACGTCCTGACTTTC
>TRBJ2-2|NA|TRBD2|TRBV11-3
CASSFSGKADTGELFF
TGTGCCAGCAGCTTTAGCGGGAAGGCCGACACCGGGGAGCTGTTTTTT
>TRBJ2-1|once|TRBD2|TRBV7-2
CASSPTTSGSSNEQFF
TGTGCCAGCAGCCCGACCACTAGCGGGAGTAGCAATGAGCAGTTCTTC
>TRBJ2-7|NA|NA|TRBV28
CASSARVAAYEQYF
TGTGCCAGCAGTGCCCGGGTCGCAGCCTACGAGCAGTACTTC
>TRBJ2-7|NA|TRBD2|TRBV27
CASSLVLAGGREQYF
TGTGCCAGCAGTTTAGTACTAGCGGGAGGTCGGGAGCAGTACTTC
>TRBJ2-4|NA|NA|TRBV5-4
CASSLSGRAENIQYF
TGTGCCAGCAGCCTTAGCGGCAGGGCGGAAAACATTCAGTACTTC
>TRBJ1-5|few|NA|TRBV7-2
CASSSEGFSNQPQHF
TGTGCCAGCAGCTCCGAGGGATTTAGCAATCAGCCCCAGCATTTT
>TRBJ2-2|once|TRBD2|TRBV3-1/TRBV3-2
CASRDPGLATGELFF
TGTGCCAGCAGAGACCCGGGACTAGCCACGGGGGAGCTGTTTTTT
>TRBJ2-1|NA|NA|TRBV5-4
CASTGLGGATSYNEQFF
TGTGCCAGCACCGGTCTGGGCGGGGCAACCTCCTACAATGAGCAGTTCTTC
>TRBJ2-1|NA|NA|TRBV6-2/TRBV6-3
CASSSTGYEQFF
TGTGCCAGCAGTTCCACAGGGTATGAGCAGTTCTTC
>TRBJ2-2|once|TRBD1|TRBV9
CASSARTGGIAGELFF
TGTGCCAGCAGCGCCCGGACAGGGGGAATCGCCGGGGAGCTGTTTTTT
>TRBJ2-2|NA|NA|TRBV5-6
CASSLAVGELFF
TGTGCCAGCAGCTTGGCCGTAGGGGAGCTGTTTTTT
>TRBJ2-7|NA|TRBD1|TRBV7-9
CASSSDRVYEQYF
TGTGCCAGCAGCTCGGACAGGGTGTACGAGCAGTACTTC
>TRBJ2-3|NA|TRBD2|TRBV14
CASSQARTSDTDTQYF
TGTGCCAGCAGCCAAGCGCGGACTAGCGACACAGATACGCAGTATTTT
>TRBJ1-1|NA|NA|TRBV5-1
CASSPETLRGAFF
TGCGCCAGCAGCCCCGAGACCCTACGCGGGGCTTTCTTT
>TRBJ2-3|NA|NA|TRBV6-5
CASSYSFSGYTDTQYF
TGTGCCAGCAGTTACTCGTTTAGCGGATACACAGATACGCAGTATTTT
>TRBJ1-2|NA|NA|TRBV11-2
CASSLDSGDYGYTF
TGTGCCAGCAGCTTAGACTCCGGGGACTATGGCTACACCTTC
>TRBJ1-3|NA|TRBD1|TRBV28
CASSLSGGGGGNTIYF
TGTGCCAGCAGTTTATCCGGAGGGGGCGGGGGAAACACCATATATTTT
>TRBJ1-1|NA|TRBD1|TRBV19
CASSPRQGSTEAFF
TGTGCCAGTAGTCCTCGACAGGGGTCCACTGAAGCTTTCTTT
>TRBJ1-3|NA|NA|TRBV6-5
CASSYDRTRAGNTIYF
TGTGCCAGCAGTTACGACCGGACACGCGCTGGAAACACCATATATTTT
>TRBJ2-3|NA|NA|TRBV9
CASRGSSGPDTQYF
TGTGCCAGCAGGGGGAGCTCCGGCCCAGATACGCAGTATTTT
>TRBJ2-1|NA|TRBD2|TRBV18
CASSAETSGYNEQFF
TGTGCCAGCTCCGCGGAAACTAGCGGGTACAATGAGCAGTTCTTC
>TRBJ2-7|NA|NA|TRBV6-5
CATQGPPTYEQYF
TGTGCCACCCAGGGGCCGCCGACCTACGAGCAGTACTTC
>TRBJ2-7|NA|NA|TRBV2
CASTGAVEQYF
TGTGCCAGCACTGGGGCGGTCGAGCAGTACTTC
>TRBJ1-5|NA|NA|TRBV5-4
CASSLGGAGGILSPQHF
TGTGCCAGCAGCTTGGGGGGCGCGGGAGGAATCCTTTCGCCCCAGCATTTT
>TRBJ2-7|NA|TRBD1|TRBV14
CASSQEVGTRDRAYEQYF
TGTGCCAGCAGCCAAGAAGTTGGGACCCGGGACAGGGCCTACGAGCAGTACTTC
>TRBJ2-7|NA|TRBD1|TRBV7-6
CASSLGTGGEQYF
TGTGCCAGCAGCTTAGGGACAGGGGGCGAGCAGTACTTC
>TRBJ1-2|NA|NA|TRBV19
CASSISRGDYGYTF
TGTGCCAGTAGTATCAGCAGGGGCGACTATGGCTACACCTTC
>TRBJ2-3|NA|TRBD1|TRBV27
CASSLSKGTVASTDTQYF
TGTGCCAGCAGTTTATCGAAAGGGACAGTCGCTAGCACAGATACGCAGTATTTT
>TRBJ2-2|NA|TRBD2|TRBV5-1
CASSLATSGKNTGELFF
TGCGCCAGCAGCTTGGCGACTAGCGGGAAGAACACCGGGGAGCTGTTTTTT
>TRBJ2-3|few|NA|TRBV5-1
CASSPQSGSTDTQYF
TGCGCCAGCAGCCCACAGAGCGGTAGCACAGATACGCAGTATTTT
>TRBJ2-7|NA|TRBD2|TRBV5-1
CASSWMTAGTNEQYF
TGCGCCAGCAGCTGGATGACAGCGGGAACCAACGAGCAGTACTTC
>TRBJ2-7|NA|TRBD2|TRBV18
CASSPGLGSWEQYF
TGTGCCAGCTCACCGGGACTAGGTTCCTGGGAGCAGTACTTC
>TRBJ2-3|NA|TRBD2|TRBV19
CASSIRAGEVDTQYF
TGTGCCAGTAGTATACGCGCGGGAGAGGTAGATACGCAGTATTTT
>TRBJ2-7|few|TRBD2|TRBV11-2
CASSFVATSGITYEQYF
TGTGCCAGCAGCTTCGTTGCCACTAGCGGTATAACCTACGAGCAGTACTTC
>TRBJ2-7|once|TRBD1|TRBV27
CASTAPGQGIIEQYF
TGTGCCAGCACCGCACCGGGACAGGGAATCATCGAGCAGTACTTC